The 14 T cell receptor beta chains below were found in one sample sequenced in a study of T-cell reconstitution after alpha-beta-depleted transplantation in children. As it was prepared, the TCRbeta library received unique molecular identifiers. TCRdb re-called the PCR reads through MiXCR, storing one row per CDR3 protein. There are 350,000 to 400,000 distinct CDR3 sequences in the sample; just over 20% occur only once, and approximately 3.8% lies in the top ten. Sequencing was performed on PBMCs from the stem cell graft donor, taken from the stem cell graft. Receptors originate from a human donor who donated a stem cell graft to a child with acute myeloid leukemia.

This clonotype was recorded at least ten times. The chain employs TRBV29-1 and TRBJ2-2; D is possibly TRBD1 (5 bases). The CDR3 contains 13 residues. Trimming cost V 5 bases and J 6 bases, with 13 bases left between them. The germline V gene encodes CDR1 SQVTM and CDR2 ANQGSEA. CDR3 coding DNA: TGCAGCGTTCGTCAGGGTGTAGCCGGGGAGCTGTTTTTT. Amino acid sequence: CSVRQGVAGELFF.

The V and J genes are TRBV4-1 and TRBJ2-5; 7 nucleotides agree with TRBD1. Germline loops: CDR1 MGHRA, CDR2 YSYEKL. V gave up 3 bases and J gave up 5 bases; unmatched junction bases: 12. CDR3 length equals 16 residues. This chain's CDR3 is CASSHPTGSSLETQYF. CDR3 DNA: TGCGCCAGCAGCCACCCGACAGGGTCTTCTCTTGAGACCCAGTACTTC.

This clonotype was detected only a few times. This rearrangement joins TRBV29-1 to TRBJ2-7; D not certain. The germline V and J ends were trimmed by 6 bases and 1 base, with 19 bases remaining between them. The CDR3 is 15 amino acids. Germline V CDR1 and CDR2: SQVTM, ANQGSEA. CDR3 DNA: TGCAGCGTAGGGTTCACTAAAGTCTCATCCTACGAGCAGTACTTC. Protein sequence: CSVGFTKVSSYEQYF.

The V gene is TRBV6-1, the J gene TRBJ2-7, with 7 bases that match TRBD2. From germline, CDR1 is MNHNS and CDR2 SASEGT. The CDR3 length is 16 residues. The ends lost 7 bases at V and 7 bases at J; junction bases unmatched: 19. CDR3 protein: CASTPTGRREYGEQYF. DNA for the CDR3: TGTGCCAGCACCCCTACGGGGAGGCGGGAGTATGGAGAGCAGTACTTC.

The CDR3 spells CASSTGRTGELFF. DNA for the CDR3: TGCGCCAGCAGCACCGGTCGGACCGGGGAGCTGTTTTTT. This chain links TRBV5-1 with TRBJ2-2; no firm D call. From germline, CDR1 is SGHRS and CDR2 YFSETQ. Between the trimmed V and J ends, which lost 4 bases and 5 bases, there was a span of 9 bases. The CDR3 contains 13 residues.

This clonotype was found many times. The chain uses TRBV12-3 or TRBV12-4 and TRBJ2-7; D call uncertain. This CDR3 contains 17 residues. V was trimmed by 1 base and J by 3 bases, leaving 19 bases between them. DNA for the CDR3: TGTGCCAGCAGTTTAGGACGCACGACACCCCGAAGCTACGAGCAGTACTTC. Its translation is CASSLGRTTPRSYEQYF.

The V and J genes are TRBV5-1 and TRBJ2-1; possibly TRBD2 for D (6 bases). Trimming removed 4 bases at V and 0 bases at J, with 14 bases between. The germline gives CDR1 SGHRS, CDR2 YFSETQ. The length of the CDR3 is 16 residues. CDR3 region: CASSPSALSSYNEQFF. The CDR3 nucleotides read TGCGCCAGCAGCCCTAGCGCCTTAAGCTCCTACAATGAGCAGTTCTTC. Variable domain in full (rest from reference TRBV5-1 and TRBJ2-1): KAGVTQTPRYLIKTRGQQVTLSCSPISGHRSVSWYQQTPGQGLQFLFEYFSETQRNKGNFPGRFSGRQFSNSRSEMNVSTLELGDSALYLCASSPSALSSYNEQFFGPGTRLTVL.

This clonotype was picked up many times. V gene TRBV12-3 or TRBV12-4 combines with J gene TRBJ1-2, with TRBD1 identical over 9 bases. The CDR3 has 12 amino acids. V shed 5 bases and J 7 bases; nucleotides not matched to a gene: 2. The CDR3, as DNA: TGTGCCAGCAGTGGGACAGGGTTTGGCTACACCTTC. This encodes CASSGTGFGYTF.

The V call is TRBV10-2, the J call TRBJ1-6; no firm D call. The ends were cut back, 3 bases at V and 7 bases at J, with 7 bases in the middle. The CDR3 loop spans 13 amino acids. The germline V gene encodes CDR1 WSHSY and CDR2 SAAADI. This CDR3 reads CASSETGNSPLHF. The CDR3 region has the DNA TGCGCCAGCAGTGAAACGGGGAATTCACCCCTCCACTTT.

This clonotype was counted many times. Here the CDR3 DNA reads TGTGCCAGCAGCCAAGCCGTGGGCGAGACCCAGTACTTC. Translation gives CASSQAVGETQYF. The chain carries TRBV4-2 and TRBJ2-5; no clear D gene. Between the trimmed V and J ends, which lost 1 base and 5 bases, there was a span of 8 bases. Per germline, CDR1 LGHNA and CDR2 YNFKEQ. This CDR3 region has 13 residues.

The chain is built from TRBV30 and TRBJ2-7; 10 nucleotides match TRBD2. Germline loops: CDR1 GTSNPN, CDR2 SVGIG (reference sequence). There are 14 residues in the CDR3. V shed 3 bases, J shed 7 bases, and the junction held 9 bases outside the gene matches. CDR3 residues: CAWSDLAGVTEQYF. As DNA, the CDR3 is TGTGCCTGGAGCGACCTAGCGGGAGTAACGGAGCAGTACTTC.

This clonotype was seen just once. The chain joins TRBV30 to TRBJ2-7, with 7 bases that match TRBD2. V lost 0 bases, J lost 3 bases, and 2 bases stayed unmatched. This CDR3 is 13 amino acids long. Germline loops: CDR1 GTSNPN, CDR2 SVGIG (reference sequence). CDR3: CAWSVLAVYEQYF. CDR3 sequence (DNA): TGTGCCTGGAGTGTTCTAGCGGTCTACGAGCAGTACTTC.

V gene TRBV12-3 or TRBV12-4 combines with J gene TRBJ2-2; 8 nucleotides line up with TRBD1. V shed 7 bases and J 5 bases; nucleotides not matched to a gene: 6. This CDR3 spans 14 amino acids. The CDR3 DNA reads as TGTGCCAGCAATTACAGGGGGGAAACCGGGGAGCTGTTTTTT. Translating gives CASNYRGETGELFF.

CDR3 bases: TGTGCCACCTCGCCTAGCGGGAGGTGGGAGACCCAGTACTTC. Translation gives CATSPSGRWETQYF. This chain uses TRBV28 with TRBJ2-5, with 11 nucleotides matching TRBD2. There are 14 residues in the CDR3. Per germline, CDR1 MDHEN and CDR2 SYDVKM. With 10 bases clipped from V and 5 bases from J, the junction kept 9 bases outside the gene matches.